This T cell receptor beta chain is drawn from a study of long-term antiretroviral therapy in people with HIV. Running of the v3.0 immunoSEQ assay took place at survey level. Sequencing used immunoSEQ multiplex PCR; TCRdb keeps in-frame clones, though not all of them. Of about 29,000 clones in the sample, about nine tenths were seen once. The germline V gene has CDR1 SGHRS and CDR2 YFSETQ. Trimming removed 4 bases from V and 3 bases from J, with 13 bases in between. This CDR3 contains 14 residues. The sequenced sample was unsorted PBMCs, obtained about 5 years before starting antiretroviral therapy. This TCR was sampled from a man aged 45 to 65 with HIV. This chain joins TRBV5-1 and TRBJ2-5; maybe TRBD1 (5 bases). Written as DNA, the CDR3 is TGCGCCAGCAGCCCGGCGGCAGGGAAAGAGACCCAGTACTTC. It is translated as CASSPAAGKETQYF.